The source of this TCR beta chain is a study of identical twins. TCRdb independently ran MiXCR on the 5' RACE reads; one entry per CDR3 protein. The data contain roughly 490,000 distinct CDR3 sequences, 13% to 15% of them singletons. This clonotype was found a few times. Its antigen is still unknown. From germline, CDR1 is SQVTM and CDR2 ANQGSEA. V lost 4 bases to trimming and J lost 2 bases, with 29 bases between them. The CDR3 has 19 residues. Notes on the study in general: Possibly, invariant MAIT and iNKT cells partly confounded zero-insertion analyses. Beta out-of-frame sequences showed weaker excess sharing between twins. For out-of-frame alpha sequences shared by twins, low generation probability was in excess.

Healthy Caucasians provided all donations. These same records also appear under a second study, on yellow fever vaccine responses in identical twins.

The chain links TRBV29-1 to TRBJ2-5; possibly TRBD2 for D (7 bases). The TCR was taken from a woman younger than 30 in good health. Sequencing was carried out using CD4+ T cells sorted from blood. As DNA, the CDR3 is TGCAGCGTTGTCAGGGGCCGGCCTAGCGGAACTTTCCTACAAGAGACCCAGTACTTC. This encodes CSVVRGRPSGTFLQETQYF.